What follows are 14 T cell receptor beta chains derived from one specimen sequenced in a study of shared clonotypes between healthy human individuals. Only in-frame clones appear in the TCRdb table, and some are missing; sequencing was by immunoSEQ multiplex PCR. Of 1 million to 1.2 million clones in the sample, roughly 77% were seen once. Sequencing input: memory CD4+ T cells from PBMCs. Subset defined: CD45RA-negative fraction. The receptors shown here come from a man between 18 and 35 years old in good health. Some clones in this sample may be carry-over from other donors' samples.

The chain links TRBV23-1 to TRBJ2-1; 9 bases are shared with TRBD2. TRBV23-1 is an open reading frame whose function is uncertain. V gave up 0 bases and J gave up 7 bases; unmatched junction bases: 4. This CDR3 is built from 15 residues. As DNA, the CDR3 is TGCGCCAGCAGTCAATCAGCGGGAGGTCAGAATGAGCAGTTCTTC. Translated: CASSQSAGGQNEQFF.

The chain has TRBV6-5 and TRBJ1-2, with D possibly being TRBD1 (6 bases). V lost 6 bases and J lost 2, with 16 bases in between. CDR1 MNHEY and CDR2 SVGAGI come from the germline V gene. This CDR3 region has 15 residues. Here the CDR3 DNA reads TGTGCCAGCAGGAGACTTCTAGGGGGAAACTATGGCTACACCTTC. Translated: CASRRLLGGNYGYTF.

This clone was seen a single time. The chain links TRBV5-1 to TRBJ2-7; tentative D call: TRBD1 (7 bases). The CDR3 is 16 residues long. Per the germline V gene, CDR1 is SGHRS and CDR2 is YFSETQ. V lost 0 bases to trimming and J lost 1 base, with 14 bases between them. In DNA form, the CDR3 reads TGCGCCAGCAGCTTGGGGTGGACAGGAGGGTCCTACGAGCAGTACTTC. Its translation is CASSLGWTGGSYEQYF. Variable domain in full (rest from reference TRBV5-1 and TRBJ2-7): KAGVTQTPRYLIKTRGQQVTLSCSPISGHRSVSWYQQTPGQGLQFLFEYFSETQRNKGNFPGRFSGRQFSNSRSEMNVSTLELGDSALYLCASSLGWTGGSYEQYFGPGTRLTVT.

Comment on this clone: Other nucleotide sequences from this sample produce the same CDR3. The chain employs TRBV29-1 and TRBJ2-7; D gene ambiguous. The CDR3 sequence is 13 residues long. With 4 bases removed from V and 0 bases from J, the gap between germline ends came to 10 bases. Germline-derived CDR1 and CDR2 are SQVTM and ANQGSEA. The CDR3 DNA sequence: TGCAGCGTTGCCGGACGGCTCTCCTACGAGCAGTACTTC. Protein sequence: CSVAGRLSYEQYF.

The V and J genes are TRBV28 and TRBJ1-1; D ambiguous. V lost 3 bases and J 1 base, leaving 9 bases between the germline ends. Per germline, CDR1 MDHEN and CDR2 SYDVKM. The CDR3 spans 14 residues. The CDR3 is CASSFARTNTEAFF. In nucleotides, the CDR3 is TGTGCCAGCAGTTTCGCCAGAACGAACACTGAAGCTTTCTTT.

This chain connects TRBV28 to TRBJ2-3; D perhaps matches TRBD1 (8 bases). The germline V gene has CDR1 MDHEN and CDR2 SYDVKM. Trimming cost V 3 bases and J 2 bases, with 18 bases left between them. The CDR3 is made up of 17 amino acids. The CDR3 region has the DNA TGTGCCAGCAGTTTCAACAGGGGGGGACGAAACACAGATACGCAGTATTTT. Amino acids: CASSFNRGGRNTDTQYF. The variable domain in full, completed from reference TRBV28 and TRBJ2-3, reads DVKVTQSSRYLVKRTGEKVFLECVQDMDHENMFWYRQDPGLGLRLIYFSYDVKMKEKGDIPEGYSVSREKKERFSLILESASTNQTSMYLCASSFNRGGRNTDTQYFGPGTRLTVL.

This clone came up a few times. The sample has other DNA sequences that encode this CDR3 too. V usage is TRBV9 and J usage is TRBJ2-1; 12 nucleotides match TRBD2. The germline V gene encodes CDR1 SGDLS and CDR2 YYNGEE. The J segment lost 2 bases and the V segment lost 0 bases, leaving 0 bases of the junction unmatched. The CDR3 covers 16 residues. CDR3 amino acids: CASSVGLAGAYNEQFF. CDR3 DNA: TGTGCCAGCAGCGTAGGACTAGCGGGAGCCTACAATGAGCAGTTCTTC.

The J gene is TRBJ2-3, the V gene TRBV6-6; D not certain. The CDR3 contains 15 residues. Germline V gene data show CDR1 as MNHNY and CDR2 as SVGAGI (reference sequence). With 4 bases removed from V and 2 bases from J, the gap between germline ends came to 13 bases. The CDR3 sequence: CASSSAGFLTDTQYF. The CDR3, as DNA: TGTGCCAGCAGTTCGGCAGGCTTCCTCACAGATACGCAGTATTTT.

The V call is TRBV5-6, the J call TRBJ2-1; 14 nucleotides agree with TRBD2. In germline, CDR1 is SGHDT, CDR2 YYEEEE. The CDR3 has 19 amino acids. V shed 3 bases, J shed 3 bases, and the junction held 11 bases outside the gene matches. The CDR3 here is CASSSGTSGSRLGYNEQFF. The CDR3 coding sequence is TGTGCCAGCAGCTCCGGGACTAGCGGGAGTCGGTTGGGCTACAATGAGCAGTTCTTC.

The table lists this clone with a few counts. The V and J genes are TRBV2 and TRBJ2-2; D is tentatively TRBD1 or TRBD2 (6 bases each). Germline V gene lookup returns CDR1 SNHLY and CDR2 FYNNEI. The CDR3 consists of 14 residues. With 0 bases removed from V and 6 bases from J, the gap between germline ends came to 8 bases. The CDR3 here is CASSEAGGSGELFF. The CDR3 bases are TGTGCCAGCAGTGAAGCGGGGGGCTCCGGGGAGCTGTTTTTT.

The gene calls are TRBV13 and TRBJ2-3; D is ambiguous. CDR3 length: 15 amino acids. Germline CDR1 is PRHDT and CDR2 is FYEKMQ (reference sequence). The V end was cut by 3 bases, the J end by 4 bases, with 14 bases between. The CDR3, as DNA: TGTGCCAGCAGCTTGTCAACGCACCTGGCAGATACGCAGTATTTT. Its protein product is CASSLSTHLADTQYF.

The rearrangement uses TRBV28 and TRBJ1-2; D perhaps matches TRBD1 (5 bases). V lost 4 bases and J 8 bases, leaving 17 bases between the germline ends. This CDR3 is 14 amino acids long. Germline lookup yields CDR1 MDHEN and CDR2 SYDVKM. CDR3 residues: CASSSLDRGLGYTF. The CDR3 bases are TGTGCCAGCAGTTCACTTGACCGGGGGTTAGGCTACACCTTC.

The V gene is TRBV18, the J gene TRBJ2-3; D remains unclear. The CDR3 is made up of 17 amino acids. From germline, CDR1 is KGHSH and CDR2 LQKENI. Trimming took off 5 bases at V and 1 base at J, with 19 bases between the two ends. In DNA form, the CDR3 reads TGTGCCAGCTCAGCCCTACCTGAAGACGGCCGCACAGATACGCAGTATTTT. Translation: CASSALPEDGRTDTQYF.

The chain recombines TRBV28 with TRBJ2-7, with 9 bases that match TRBD1. Unmatched junction bases numbered 9, after V lost 6 bases and J lost 6 bases. The CDR3 covers 14 residues. Germline assignment: CDR1 MDHEN and CDR2 SYDVKM. The CDR3 here is CASSSTGGAAEQYF. CDR3 DNA: TGTGCCAGCAGCTCGACAGGGGGAGCGGCCGAGCAGTACTTC.